This T cell receptor (beta chain) was sequenced during a study of blood T cell repertoires in COVID-19 (dated by TCRdb to 2020 to 2022). At the level of the whole study: Samples covering the acute and convalescent phases of COVID-19 were provided by collaborators in the United States, Italy and Spain. The material from the prospective study consisted of cDNA or gDNA derived from T cells, B-cell-depleted T cells, or PBMCs. Subjects who had been exposed to COVID-19, were actively infected with it, or had recovered from it provided the deeply sampled blood TCRbeta repertoires that made up the dataset. The repertoires were released in a freely available public database meant as a resource for research on the immune response to SARS-CoV-2. Samples were obtained from the ongoing ImmuneRACE study (first 160 participants) and from 950 to 1,500 subjects provided by 6 global collaborators. A de-identified subject ID, COVID-19 status, age in years and sex were almost always included in the sample metadata. HLA class I and class II types, where available, came from metadata supplied by the sample provider rather than from assay-based typing.

Overall results and qualifications from the work: The quantity of clinical and demographic metadata differed by source and by participant and was supplied without curation.

The collaborating institutions used their own protocols to collect whole blood in K2EDTA tubes. For TCRbeta analysis, collaborator samples were shipped as frozen whole blood, as isolated PBMCs, or as DNA extracted from either sample type. V is trimmed back by 5 bases and J by 0 bases, and the junction contains 6 bases that no gene match accounts for. In the germline V gene, CDR1 corresponds to KGHSH and CDR2 to LQKENI. Taken from cysteine to phenylalanine, the CDR3 has 15 residues. Left in the record is the CDR3 DNA by itself, 45 bases read in frame from the first base. TCRbeta CDR3 regions were amplified from genomic DNA by means of the immunoSEQ Assay, a bias-controlled multiplex PCR. The authors' pipeline ran thus. Within the assay, amplification of reference gene primers was used to estimate how many nucleated cells each sample contained. To quantify the absolute abundance of each unique TCRbeta CDR3 rearrangement, sequence reads were collapsed and filtered. For each sample, productive Simpson clonality was calculated as the square root of Simpson's diversity index across productive rearrangements. Entries here come from immuneACCESS through TCRdb and include only in-frame sequences with V and J called. Some clones fail to appear in such tables; in the studies checked, an unresolved V gene covers under half of the shortfall, and the cause of the remainder is unknown. V, J and clone size are those of that table, while D and trimming were read from the DNA. The sample includes under 250,000 clones, with 80% observed a single time. The ten largest make up around 13% of the sample.

To note about this clone: Its antigen target is currently unknown. No quality values exist for individual bases; no much larger clone is one base distant.

Rearrangement joined TRBV18 to TRBJ1-1; 7 central bases correspond to TRBD1. The clonotype originates from a human donor in a cohort sampled during active COVID-19. Sequencing was performed on peripheral blood. The CDR3 has the sequence CASSMGQNMNTEAFF. The bases read TGTGCCAGCTCAATGGGACAGAACATGAACACTGAAGCTTTCTTT.